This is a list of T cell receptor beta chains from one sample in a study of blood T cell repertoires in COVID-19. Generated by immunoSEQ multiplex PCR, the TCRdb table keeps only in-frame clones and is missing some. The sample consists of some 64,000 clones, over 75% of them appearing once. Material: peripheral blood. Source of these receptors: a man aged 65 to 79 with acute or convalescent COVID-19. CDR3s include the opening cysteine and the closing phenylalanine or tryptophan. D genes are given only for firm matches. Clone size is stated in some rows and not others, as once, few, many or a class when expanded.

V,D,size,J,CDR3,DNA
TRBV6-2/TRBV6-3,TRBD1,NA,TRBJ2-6,CASSQGQGQNSGANVLTF,TGTGCCAGCAGTCAGGGACAGGGACAGAACTCTGGGGCCAACGTCCTGACTTTC
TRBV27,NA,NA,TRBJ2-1,CASSSRAPSVNEQFF,TGTGCCAGCAGTTCCCGAGCTCCTTCCGTTAATGAGCAGTTCTTC
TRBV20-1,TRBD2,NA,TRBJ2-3,CSASGSGLAGALSTDTQYF,TGCAGTGCTAGTGGGTCAGGACTAGCGGGCGCTCTTAGCACAGATACGCAGTATTTT
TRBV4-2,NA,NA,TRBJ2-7,CASSQTPGYEQYF,TGTGCCAGCAGCCAAACTCCGGGTTACGAGCAGTACTTC
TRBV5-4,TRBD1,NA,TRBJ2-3,CASSQDRVRYF,TGTGCCAGCAGCCAGGACAGGGTCAGGTATTTT
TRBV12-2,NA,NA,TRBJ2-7,CASRLRDLTYEQYF,TGTGCAAGTCGACTCCGGGACTTAACCTACGAGCAGTACTTC
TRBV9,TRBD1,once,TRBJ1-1,CASSARQGGSEAFF,TGTGCCAGCAGCGCCCGACAGGGGGGGTCTGAAGCTTTCTTT
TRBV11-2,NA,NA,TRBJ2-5,CASSFRGSGETQYF,TGTGCCAGCAGCTTCAGGGGAAGCGGAGAGACCCAGTACTTC
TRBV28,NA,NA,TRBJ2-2,CASSSYNTGELFF,TGTGCCAGCAGTAGCTATAATACCGGGGAGCTGTTTTTT
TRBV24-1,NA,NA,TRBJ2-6,CATSDAWTAKSGANVLTF,TGTGCCACCAGTGATGCCTGGACAGCAAAATCTGGGGCCAACGTCCTGACTTTC
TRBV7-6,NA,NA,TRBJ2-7,CASSLVGSLNLYEQYF,TGTGCCAGCAGCTTAGTCGGGTCCCTTAACCTTTACGAGCAGTACTTC
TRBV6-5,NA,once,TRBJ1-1,CASILAGEAFF,TGTGCCAGCATTCTAGCGGGGGAAGCTTTCTTT
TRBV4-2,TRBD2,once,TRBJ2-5,CASSPLPSGAETQYF,TGTGCCAGCAGCCCTTTGCCTAGCGGGGCGGAGACCCAGTACTTC
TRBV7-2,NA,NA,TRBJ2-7,CASSLVASSYEQYF,TGTGCCAGCAGCTTAGTGGCCAGCTCCTACGAGCAGTACTTC
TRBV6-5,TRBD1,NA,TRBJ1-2,CASRRTGQNYGYTF,TGTGCCAGCAGGAGGACAGGACAAAACTATGGCTACACCTTC
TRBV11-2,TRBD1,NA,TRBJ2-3,CASSPGTGGAGTDTQYF,TGTGCCAGCAGCCCAGGGACAGGGGGCGCAGGCACAGATACGCAGTATTTT
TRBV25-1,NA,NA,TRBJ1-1,CASSEGRTEAFF,TGTGCCAGCAGTGAGGGCCGCACTGAAGCTTTCTTT
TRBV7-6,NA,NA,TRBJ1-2,CASSPGTRYGYTF,TGTGCCAGCAGCCCAGGGACACGCTATGGCTACACCTTC
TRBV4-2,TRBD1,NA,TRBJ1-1,CASSQDQLVTGGDTEAFF,TGTGCCAGCAGCCAAGATCAACTCGTGACAGGGGGAGATACTGAAGCTTTCTTT
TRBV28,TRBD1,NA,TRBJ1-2,CASSGTASNYGYTF,TGTGCCAGCAGTGGGACAGCCTCTAACTATGGCTACACCTTC
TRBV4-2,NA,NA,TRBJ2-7,CASSQDWASSYEQYF,TGTGCCAGCAGCCAGGATTGGGCCAGCTCTTACGAGCAGTACTTC
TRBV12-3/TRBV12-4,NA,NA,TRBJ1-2,CASSPGQLESFF,TGTGCCAGCAGTCCCGGACAGCTAGAATCCTTCTTC
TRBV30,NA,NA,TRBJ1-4,CAWSAEGDKLFF,TGTGCCTGGAGTGCGGAGGGAGACAAACTGTTTTTT
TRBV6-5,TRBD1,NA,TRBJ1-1,CASSHDRVRTEAFF,TGTGCCAGCAGTCACGACAGGGTAAGGACTGAAGCTTTCTTT
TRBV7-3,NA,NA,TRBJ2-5,CASSSPGLQETQYF,TGTGCCAGCAGCTCTCCGGGACTCCAAGAGACCCAGTACTTC
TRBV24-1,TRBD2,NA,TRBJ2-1,CATSDGRGSYNEQFF,TGTGCCACCAGTGATGGGCGGGGGTCTTACAATGAGCAGTTCTTC
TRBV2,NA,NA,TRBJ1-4,CASSVLRTNEKLFF,TGTGCCAGCAGTGTCCTAAGAACTAATGAAAAACTGTTTTTT
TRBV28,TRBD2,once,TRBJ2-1,CASSSSLAGSYNEQFF,TGTGCCAGCAGCTCCTCACTAGCGGGGTCCTACAATGAGCAGTTCTTC
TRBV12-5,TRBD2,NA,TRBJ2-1,CASGLGTSGGANEQFF,TGTGCTAGTGGTTTGGGGACTAGCGGGGGGGCGAATGAGCAGTTCTTC
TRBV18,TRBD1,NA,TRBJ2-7,CASSPETGGEQYF,TGTGCCAGCTCACCCGAAACAGGGGGCGAGCAGTACTTC
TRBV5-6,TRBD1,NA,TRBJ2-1,CASSIYRGQLREQFF,TGTGCCAGCAGCATATACAGGGGTCAGTTGAGAGAGCAGTTCTTC
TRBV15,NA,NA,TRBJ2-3,CATSRDAIRGAATQYF,TGTGCCACCAGCAGAGATGCGATCCGGGGTGCGGCTACGCAGTATTTT
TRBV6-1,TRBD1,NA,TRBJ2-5,CASSEVTGTVISDATQYF,TGTGCCAGCAGTGAGGTTACAGGGACAGTCATATCCGATGCGACCCAGTACTTC
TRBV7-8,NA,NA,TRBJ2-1,CASSPPRRSYNEQFF,TGTGCCAGCAGCCCCCCGAGGAGGTCCTACAATGAGCAGTTCTTC
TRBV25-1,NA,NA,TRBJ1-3,CATGAGNTIYF,TGTGCCACGGGGGCTGGAAACACCATATATTTT
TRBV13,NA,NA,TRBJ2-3,CASKVLAQSTDTQYF,TGTGCCAGCAAGGTACTAGCTCAAAGCACAGATACGCAGTATTTT
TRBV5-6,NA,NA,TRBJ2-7,CASSLWEPFYEQYF,TGTGCCAGCAGCTTGTGGGAGCCGTTCTACGAGCAGTACTTC
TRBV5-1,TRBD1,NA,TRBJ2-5,CASSFSTGGETQYF,TGCGCCAGCAGCTTTTCGACAGGGGGGGAGACCCAGTACTTC
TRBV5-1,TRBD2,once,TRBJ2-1,CASRLSGSSYNEQFF,TGCGCCAGCAGGTTGAGCGGGAGCTCCTACAATGAGCAGTTCTTC
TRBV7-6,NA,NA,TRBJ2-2,CASSLSTTDSTGELFF,TGTGCCAGCAGCTTATCAACAACGGACAGCACCGGGGAGCTGTTTTTT
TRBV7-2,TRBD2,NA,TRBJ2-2,CASSLVRLAGDTGELFF,TGTGCCAGCAGCTTAGTACGGCTAGCGGGGGACACCGGGGAGCTGTTTTTT
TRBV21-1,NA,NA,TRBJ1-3,CASSKRQGRGNTIYF,TGTGCCAGCAGCAAACGACAGGGTCGCGGAAACACCATATATTTT
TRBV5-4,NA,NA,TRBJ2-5,CASSLRLSGTTTYQETQYF,TGTGCCAGCAGCCTCAGACTCTCGGGGACAACAACTTACCAAGAGACCCAGTACTTC
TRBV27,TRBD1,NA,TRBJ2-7,CASSSPATGGSYEQYF,TGTGCCAGCAGTTCCCCCGCGACAGGGGGCTCCTACGAGCAGTACTTC
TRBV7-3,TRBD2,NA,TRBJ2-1,CASSPQASGGAPEQFF,TGTGCCAGCAGCCCCCAGGCTAGCGGGGGGGCACCTGAGCAGTTCTTC
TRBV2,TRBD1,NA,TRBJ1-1,CASSGPGTGGGTEAFF,TGTGCCAGCAGTGGTCCCGGGACAGGGGGGGGCACTGAAGCTTTCTTT
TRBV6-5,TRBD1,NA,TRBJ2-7,CASSDDRAIYEQYF,TGTGCCAGCAGCGATGACAGGGCGATTTACGAGCAGTACTTC
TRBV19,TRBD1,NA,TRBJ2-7,CASSFSTGHEQYF,TGTGCCAGTAGTTTTTCGACAGGGCACGAGCAGTACTTC